This entry features one T cell receptor beta chain sequence. The second PCR ran roughly 6 to 12 cycles with a sample-barcoded 5' primer and J-beta primers. Using its own MiXCR run on the 5' RACE reads, TCRdb lists one record per CDR3 protein. This table holds under 800,000 distinct CDR3 sequences, roughly 43% found once. The sample comes from a study of blood T cells in healthy people across ages. The CDR3 is made up of 15 amino acids. Between the trimmed V and J ends, which lost 5 bases and 0 bases, there was a span of 14 bases. The chain has TRBV12-3 or TRBV12-4 and TRBJ2-7; weak D call: TRBD1 (5 bases). The TCR originated in a woman aged 55-70 years in good health. The sample consisted of blood. This chain's CDR3 is CASSPGRVPSYEQYF. The CDR3 DNA is TGTGCCAGCAGTCCAGGCAGGGTCCCCTCCTACGAGCAGTACTTC.